The clone carrying this T cell receptor (beta chain) was detected ten times or more. What it binds is unknown. Per germline, CDR1 MNHEY and CDR2 SMNVEV (reference sequence). The length of the CDR3 is 14 residues. V lost 6 bases to trimming and J lost 3 bases; unmatched junction nucleotides: 8. Assembly of TCR beta libraries relied on iRepertoire HTBI primers together with Arm-PCR of CDR3 regions. TCRdb processed the multiplex PCR reads anew with MiXCR; each CDR3 protein has one entry. The sample yields under 500,000 distinct CDR3 sequences, less than 25% seen once. The time point is: persistent/refractory GD, antithyroid drugs over 5 years with positive TRAb. The TCR library was made from RNA that had been extracted from PBMCs in TRIzol. Each of the patients was recruited from an endocrinology department situated in Xi'an, China. The source of the sample is a study of regulatory T cells in long-lasting Graves disease.

Study-wide findings and caveats: Persistent disease preferred TRBV28, TRBJ1-2 and TRBJ2-5. New patients shared fewer public clonotypes (approximately 1,000) than persistent patients did (more than 2,500). Patients with persistent Graves' had lower TCR diversity than newly diagnosed patients.

The TCR was taken from a female donor with Graves disease. The sequences come from peripheral blood mononuclear cells (PBMCs), collected when the disease was refractory, from a patient treated with antithyroid drugs. The V gene is TRBV27, the J gene TRBJ2-7; 7 bases agree with TRBD1. This chain's CDR3 is CASRGTGARYEQYF. CDR3 nucleotide sequence: TGTGCCAGCAGAGGAACAGGGGCTCGCTACGAGCAGTACTTC.